The text below deals with one TCR beta chain. Only in-frame clones appear in the TCRdb table, and some are missing; sequencing was by immunoSEQ multiplex PCR. This table holds about 64,000 clones, 60% to 80% found once. This record comes from a study of memory CD4+ T cells and cytomegalovirus serostatus. Study background: Of the healthy Belgian adults, 9 were CMV seropositive and 20 to 25 seronegative.

Germline assignment: CDR1 SGHNT and CDR2 YYREEE (reference sequence). V lost 0 bases, J lost 2 bases, and 14 bases lay in between. The CDR3 is 16 residues long. Single viable CD3+CD4+CD8-CD45RO+ cells were sorted as the memory CD4+ T cells. This sequence was found in an adult in good health and CMV-seronegative. The sample comprised memory CD4+ T cells from blood. The chain recombines TRBV5-4 with TRBJ1-2; D might be TRBD1 (5 bases). The CDR3 sequence: CASSLGVGELNYGYTF. CDR3 coding DNA: TGTGCCAGCAGCTTGGGTGTGGGGGAGCTAAACTATGGCTACACCTTC.